This T cell receptor (beta chain) was obtained from a study of tumor-infiltrating lymphocytes in primary liver carcinoma. CDR3 length equals 16 residues. The germline gives CDR1 SGHAT, CDR2 FQNNGV. For this clonotype: Mismatch with germline at one junction end may stem from a read error.

TCR beta cDNA was prepared out of around 460 ng total RNA by means of a constant-region primer. Generation of the TCR beta libraries relied on three nested multiplex PCR rounds using slightly modified ARM-PCR. Both of the initial two PCR rounds ran for about 9 cycles and employed TRBV1-TRBV30 forward primers alongside a C-beta reverse primer. One entry per CDR3 protein, called by TCRdb with MiXCR from the multiplex PCR reads. The sample yields approximately 110,000 distinct CDR3 sequences, around 60% seen once. Co-extraction of RNA and DNA was performed on roughly 20-34 mg of unsorted bulk tissue. No patient had received treatment, and all had chronic HBV infection.

Sequencing was done on a sample of liver tumor tissue from sampling region 3. Documented subset: tumor region T3, left-lateral pole. The source is a woman aged 55-69 years with primary liver carcinoma and hepatitis B virus infection. This chain connects TRBV11-2 to TRBJ2-7, with 8 bases identical to TRBD2. The CDR3 nucleotides read TGTGCCAGAACGACTCCTGGGCGGGAGGCAAGGGGGGAGAAGCACTTC. Translating it yields CARTTPGREARGEKHF.